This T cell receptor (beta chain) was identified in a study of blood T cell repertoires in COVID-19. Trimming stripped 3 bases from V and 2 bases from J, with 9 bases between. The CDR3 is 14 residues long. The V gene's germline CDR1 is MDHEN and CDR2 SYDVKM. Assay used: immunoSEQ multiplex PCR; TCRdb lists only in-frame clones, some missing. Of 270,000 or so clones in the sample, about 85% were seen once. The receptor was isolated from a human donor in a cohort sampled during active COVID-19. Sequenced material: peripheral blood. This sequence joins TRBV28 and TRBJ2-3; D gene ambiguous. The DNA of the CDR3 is TGTGCCAGCAGTTTCCTTCGAGCCACAGATACGCAGTATTTT. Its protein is CASSFLRATDTQYF.